This record looks at one TCR beta chain sequence and its context. Its cognate antigen is unknown. This sample is part of a study of T-cell memory formation after mild COVID-19. The study's findings and limits: Clones contracting day 15 to 85 were balanced CD4/CD8; later expanders leaned CD4+.

One entry per CDR3 protein results from TCRdb running MiXCR on the 5' RACE reads. The top ten hold under 4.5% of the sample, which has roughly 170,000 distinct CDR3 sequences, approximately 17% seen once. Sequencing input: PBMCs or a T cell subset sorted from them (not recorded which). The TCR comes from a man aged 18-30 years who had mild COVID-19 (a few samples of this study predate the infection). Cell type and time point are not known.

DNA for the CDR3: TGTGCCAGCAGCGCCCAAATAAACACTGAAGCTTTCTTT. Translated: CASSAQINTEAFF. V is TRBV7-6 and J is TRBJ1-1; no reliable D call. The CDR3 consists of 13 residues. Per germline, CDR1 SGHVS and CDR2 FNYEAQ. V was trimmed by 5 bases and J by 2 bases, leaving 9 bases between them.